This T cell receptor (beta chain) came from a study of T cell responses to AZD1222 COVID-19 vaccine. Some second doses came at about 4 weeks and others at about 12 weeks; these were pooled. Data came from immunoSEQ multiplex PCR; TCRdb stores just in-frame clones and leaves some out. The data contain 150,000 to 200,000 clones, about 91% of them singletons. The ends were cut back, 7 bases at V and 10 bases at J, with 19 bases in the middle. CDR1 MNHEY and CDR2 SMNVEV come from the germline V gene (reference sequence). This CDR3 spans 13 amino acids. The chain joins TRBV27 to TRBJ1-2; D remains ambiguous. This specimen was peripheral blood, taken 28 days after the second AZD1222 dose. The sequence was collected from an adult who received the AZD1222 COVID-19 vaccine. The CDR3 loop reads CASNKNPGLDYTF. The DNA for the CDR3 is TGTGCCAGCAATAAAAATCCCGGGCTTGACTACACCTTC.